The clone carrying this TCR beta chain has only one observation. The data derive from a study of T cell responses to AZD1222 COVID-19 vaccine. Produced via immunoSEQ multiplex PCR; TCRdb's table is partial and in-frame only. The data show about 150,000 clones, 80% to 90% seen once. This CDR3 is 12 amino acids long. This receptor was taken from an adult in good health. This rearrangement joins TRBV21-1 to TRBJ1-6; whether TRBD1, the table's D call, matches the DNA was not checked. TRBV21-1 is a listed pseudogene. The starting material was peripheral blood, obtained on day 0 of MenACWY control vaccination. The CDR3 DNA reads TGTGCCAGCAGCAAACCCAGGGCACCCCTCCACTTT. Translated, it gives CASSKPRAPLHF.